Following are 7 T cell receptor beta chains from one sample sequenced in a study of blood T cells in healthy people across ages. Through a sample-barcoded 5' primer and a J-beta primer mix, a second PCR was run for roughly 7 to 11 cycles. TCRdb passed the 5' RACE reads through MiXCR, listing each CDR3 protein once. The sample gives about 600,000 distinct CDR3 sequences, around half of which show up once; about 22% is in the top ten. The sequenced sample was blood. These receptor sequences come from a man older than 75 in good health.

The CDR3 sequence: CASSPPGRGEETQYF. Here the CDR3 DNA reads TGTGCCAGCAGCCCGCCTGGCAGGGGAGAAGAGACCCAGTACTTC. The chain has TRBV7-2 and TRBJ2-5; TRBD1 is a possible D gene (6 bases). This CDR3 is 15 amino acids long. Trimming pared 5 bases from V and 3 bases from J, leaving 16 bases between. The germline CDR1 and CDR2 sequences are SGHTA and FQGNSA. Together with reference TRBV7-2 and TRBJ2-5, the CDR3 gives the full variable domain: GAGVSQSPSNKVTEKGKDVELRCDPISGHTALYWYRQSLGQGLEFLIYFQGNSAPDKSGLPSDRFSAERTGGSVSTLTIQRTQQEDSAVYLCASSPPGRGEETQYFGPGTRLLVL.

In this sample, this clonotype turned up a few times. The rearrangement joins TRBV9 to TRBJ2-1; TRBD1 is a possible D gene (5 bases). Trimming removed 1 base at V and 8 bases at J, with 7 bases between. Germline V gene sequence: CDR1 SGDLS, CDR2 YYNGEE. The CDR3 loop spans 12 amino acids. The CDR3 is CASSVLGHEQFF. The CDR3 bases are TGTGCCAGCAGCGTACTGGGGCATGAGCAGTTCTTC.

Only a few counts were recorded for this clonotype. The chain links TRBV3-1 to TRBJ2-3, with D possibly TRBD2 on 6 matching bases. Trimming took 0 bases from V and 2 from J, leaving 12 bases between them. In germline, CDR1 is LGHDT, CDR2 YNNKEL (reference sequence). The CDR3 loop spans 16 amino acids. CDR3 in amino acids: CASSQDQRAATDTQYF. CDR3 DNA sequence: TGTGCCAGCAGCCAAGACCAGCGGGCCGCCACAGATACGCAGTATTTT.

J is TRBJ2-1 and V is TRBV10-3; D possibly corresponds to TRBD1 (5 bases). The CDR3 runs 11 residues. CDR1 is ENHRY and CDR2 is SYGVKD in the germline V gene. Trimming pared 11 bases from V and 7 bases from J, leaving 12 bases between. CDR3 loop: CASAGQNEQFF. The CDR3 nucleotides read TGTGCCTCGGCAGGGCAAAATGAGCAGTTCTTC.

The chain recombines TRBV3-1 with TRBJ2-5; 8 bases line up with TRBD2. The V segment lost 0 bases and the J segment 2 bases; nucleotides outside the gene matches: 5. Germline V gives CDR1 LGHDT, CDR2 YNNKEL (reference sequence). This CDR3 has 16 amino acids. The CDR3 is CASSQDSTSGQETQYF. The CDR3, as DNA: TGTGCCAGCAGCCAAGACTCTACTAGCGGACAAGAGACCCAGTACTTC.

As DNA, the CDR3 is TGCAGCGTTGGAAACGGGGCTGAAAAACTGTTTTTT. Its translation: CSVGNGAEKLFF. The V call is TRBV29-1, the J call TRBJ1-4; possible D gene TRBD1, 5 bases. Deletions cut 4 bases from V and 7 bases from J, with 10 bases between. Germline values: CDR1 SQVTM, CDR2 ANQGSEA. This CDR3 region has 12 residues.

This clonotype has just a few counts. The CDR3 loop is CSAPTYTDTQYF. The CDR3, as DNA: TGCAGTGCTCCAACTTACACAGATACGCAGTATTTT. The chain is built from TRBV20-1 and TRBJ2-3; D remains unclear. The length of the CDR3 is 12 residues. Germline lookup yields CDR1 DFQATT and CDR2 SNEGSKA (reference sequence). V was shortened by 5 bases and J by 2 bases, with 8 bases between the two germline ends.